Following are 10 T cell receptor beta chains from one sample sequenced in a study of blood T cell repertoires in COVID-19. Assay used: immunoSEQ multiplex PCR; TCRdb lists only in-frame clones, some missing. The profile covers under 200,000 clones, with about 80% appearing a single time and 4.5% to 6.5% taken by the ten largest. The sample consisted of PBMCs or T cells enriched from blood (not recorded which). These TCRs come from an older woman with acute COVID-19.

This chain joins TRBV11-3 and TRBJ2-2; TRBD2 matches at 7 bases. Per the germline V gene, CDR1 is SGHNT and CDR2 is YENEEA. There are 12 residues in the CDR3. Trimming took 10 bases from V and 7 from J; bases not matched to a gene: 6. The CDR3 sequence is CATAGVDGELFF. CDR3 sequence (DNA): TGTGCCACCGCGGGGGTGGACGGGGAGCTGTTTTTT.

The V gene is TRBV30, the J gene TRBJ2-5; D might be TRBD1 (7 bases). This CDR3 has 15 amino acids. V was clipped by 6 bases and J by 2 bases, with 19 bases between them. Germline V lookup: CDR1 GTSNPN, CDR2 SVGIG (reference sequence). The CDR3 loop reads CACSPGGGGQETQYF. DNA for the CDR3: TGTGCCTGCTCTCCCGGAGGGGGCGGGCAAGAGACCCAGTACTTC.

This clone was picked up one time. V and J are TRBV6-5 and TRBJ2-2, with D tentatively TRBD2 (6 bases). Trimming removed 2 bases at V and 3 bases at J, with 10 bases between. The germline V gene has CDR1 MNHEY and CDR2 SVGAGI. This CDR3 is 15 amino acids long. CDR3 region: CASSYRGFDTGELFF. The DNA for the CDR3 is TGTGCCAGCAGTTACCGGGGGTTCGACACCGGGGAGCTGTTTTTT.

This chain connects TRBV7-2 to TRBJ2-7; possible D gene TRBD2, 6 bases. V was pared by 4 bases and J by 1 base, with 14 bases between. Germline lookup yields CDR1 SGHTA and CDR2 FQGNSA. CDR3 length: 15 residues. Here the CDR3 reads CASSSHGTHSYEQYV. CDR3 coding DNA: TGTGCCAGCAGCTCCCACGGGACTCATTCCTACGAGCAGTACGTC.

This clone occurred a few times. The CDR3: CASSDSTNYGYTF. The DNA of the CDR3 is TGTGCCAGCAGCGACTCTACGAACTATGGCTACACCTTC. The chain is built from TRBV12-3 or TRBV12-4 and TRBJ1-2; D is uncertain. V dropped 6 bases and J dropped 2 bases, with 10 bases sitting between them. The CDR3 is made up of 13 amino acids.

A few counts support this clone. V usage is TRBV5-6 and J usage is TRBJ2-3; a weak D match, TRBD1 (5 bases). Deletions cut 5 bases from V and 11 bases from J, with 27 bases between. The CDR3 spans 16 residues. Germline CDR1 reads SGHDT; CDR2 reads YYEEEE. CDR3: CASRPQGPLTTQGQYF. The DNA of the CDR3 is TGTGCCAGCAGACCGCAGGGTCCATTGACCACGCAGGGGCAGTATTTT.

The CDR3 sequence: CASSWRASFQGGTDTQYF. In nucleotides, the CDR3 is TGTGCCAGCAGCTGGAGAGCGTCATTTCAGGGGGGCACAGATACGCAGTATTTT. This rearrangement joins TRBV5-8 to TRBJ2-3, with TRBD1 matching over 7 bases. This CDR3 contains 18 residues. Trimming at V came to 3 bases and at J to 1 base, leaving 14 bases not matched to a gene. Germline lookup yields CDR1 SGHTS and CDR2 YDEGEE.

The V and J genes are TRBV5-4 and TRBJ1-3; D not certain. Germline CDR1 reads SGHNT; CDR2 reads YYREEE (reference sequence). This CDR3 contains 15 residues. The V gene lost 2 bases and the J gene lost 0 bases, with 9 bases spanning the gap. This CDR3 reads CASSFGASSGNTIYF. The CDR3 coding sequence is TGTGCCAGCAGCTTTGGAGCGAGCTCTGGAAACACCATATATTTT.

The J gene is TRBJ1-1, the V gene TRBV5-4; maybe TRBD1 (5 bases). The CDR3 covers 15 residues. From germline, CDR1 is SGHNT and CDR2 YYREEE (reference sequence). Trimming removed 2 bases from V and 2 bases from J, with 13 bases in between. The CDR3 loop reads CASSLFGGGNTEAFF. CDR3 sequence (DNA): TGTGCCAGCAGCTTATTTGGGGGGGGAAACACTGAAGCTTTCTTT.

The chain joins TRBV6-6 to TRBJ2-1, with 7 bases aligning to TRBD2. Germline V lookup: CDR1 MNHNY, CDR2 SVGAGI (reference sequence). The ends lost 4 bases at V and 7 bases at J; junction bases unmatched: 10. The CDR3 has 15 amino acids. CDR3 loop: CASSSLGAGVNEQFF. The DNA of the CDR3 is TGTGCCAGCAGTTCCCTCGGGGCGGGAGTAAATGAGCAGTTCTTC.